The sample holds one count of the clone carrying this T cell receptor (beta chain). Its antigen remains unknown. This sample is part of a study of early T cells in non-severe SARS-CoV-2 infection. For the study at large: It was bulk RNA from unsorted whole blood that was sequenced, and the chains were unpaired.

Unique molecular identifiers tagged individual cDNA molecules. TCRdb called the 5' RACE reads again in MiXCR, with one record for every CDR3 protein. Here the sample spans 35,000 to 50,000 distinct CDR3 sequences, 23% being singletons. Study-wide points: Anti-spike CD8 specificities were favored by VDJdb matching, whose results missed private and CD4 specificities.

The CDR3 runs 17 residues. Per the germline V gene, CDR1 is DFQATT and CDR2 is SNEGSKA (reference sequence). The junction had 15 bases not matched to a gene; V was cut back by 3 bases and J by 5 bases. This chain joins TRBV20-1 and TRBJ1-5, with TRBD1 identical over 8 bases. The receptor comes from an adult who was a healthcare worker with PCR-confirmed SARS-CoV-2 infection or an uninfected control (not recorded which). The sample was whole blood, taken at baseline. The CDR3 is CSASQPGTGGYDQPQHF. CDR3 nucleotide sequence: TGCAGTGCTAGTCAACCCGGGACAGGAGGCTATGATCAGCCCCAGCATTTT.